This TCR beta chain was identified in a study of cytomegalovirus exposure and HLA in healthy donors. The wider study: It was reported in a later analysis that the same platform had been used for the 120 validation repertoires as for the 550 to 750 first-cohort repertoires.

Study-level results: Cytomegalovirus association was assigned to more than 150 TCR beta chains.

Germline assignment: CDR1 GTSNPN and CDR2 SVGIG (reference sequence). This CDR3 is 12 amino acids long. The V end was cut by 2 bases, the J end by 6 bases, with 11 bases between. The sample holds one count of this clone. Its antigen is unknown. This table comes from immunoSEQ multiplex PCR, and its TCRdb copy is limited to in-frame clones, with some not included. The sample yields 200,000 to 250,000 clones, roughly 88% seen once. V usage is TRBV30 and J usage is TRBJ2-7, with D perhaps matching TRBD2 (7 bases). The receptor was isolated from a woman aged 25 to 39 in good health and CMV-seropositive. The sample consisted of PBMCs. Here the CDR3 reads CAWSWGGGEQYF. The CDR3 nucleotides are TGTGCCTGGAGTTGGGGGGGCGGCGAGCAGTACTTC.